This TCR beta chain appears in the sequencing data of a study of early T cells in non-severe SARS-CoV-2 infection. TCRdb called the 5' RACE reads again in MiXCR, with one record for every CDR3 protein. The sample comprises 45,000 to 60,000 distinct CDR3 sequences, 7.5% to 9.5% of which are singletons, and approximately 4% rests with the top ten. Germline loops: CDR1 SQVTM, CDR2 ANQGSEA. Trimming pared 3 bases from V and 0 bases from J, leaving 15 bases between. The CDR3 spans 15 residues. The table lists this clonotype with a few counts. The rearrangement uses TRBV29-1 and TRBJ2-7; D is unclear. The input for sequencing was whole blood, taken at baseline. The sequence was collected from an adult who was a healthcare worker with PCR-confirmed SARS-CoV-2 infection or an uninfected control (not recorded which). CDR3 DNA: TGCAGCGTTGAGTGGTCAGCAGAGAGCTCCTACGAGCAGTACTTC. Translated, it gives CSVEWSAESSYEQYF.